Each of the 13 T cell receptor beta chains below was sequenced from the same sample in a study of patients and donors after allogeneic stem cell transplantation. MiXCR, applied by TCRdb to the RT-PCR reads, yields one record per CDR3 protein. In the table there are fewer than 250,000 distinct CDR3 sequences, 13% to 15% of which are singletons. Sequenced material: blood, either unsorted or a sorted T cell fraction (not recorded which). These receptors came from a human donor who was either an allogeneic HSCT recipient or a stem cell or donor lymphocyte infusion donor (not recorded which). It is not recorded whose cells these are; they may come from a transplant donor.

This clonotype showed up many times. The chain joins TRBV12-3 or TRBV12-4 to TRBJ2-1; 16 positions agree with TRBD2. CDR3 size: 18 residues. V shed 5 bases, J shed 4 bases, and the junction held 8 bases outside the gene matches. The CDR3 reads CASSTGTSGRASYNEQFF. CDR3 bases: TGTGCCAGCAGTACTGGGACTAGCGGGAGGGCCTCTTACAATGAGCAGTTCTTC.

This rearrangement joins TRBV12-3 or TRBV12-4 to TRBJ2-5, with 9 bases aligning to TRBD1. This CDR3 comprises 17 residues. With 7 bases clipped from V and 4 bases from J, the junction kept 16 bases outside the gene matches. The CDR3, as DNA: TGTGCCAGCACCAACTATCGGACAGGGGATCGCGGAGAGACCCAGTACTTC. Amino acid sequence: CASTNYRTGDRGETQYF.

A few counts support this clonotype. The V and J genes are TRBV29-1 and TRBJ2-4, with 12 nucleotides matching TRBD1. The germline V gene has CDR1 SQVTM and CDR2 ANQGSEA. Trimming cost V 7 bases and J 3 bases; bases outside gene matches: 4. The CDR3 consists of 14 residues. DNA for the CDR3: TGCAGCGCGGGACAGGGGGCCTACAAAAACATTCAGTACTTC. It yields the protein CSAGQGAYKNIQYF.

This clonotype was seen many times. V gene TRBV11-2 combines with J gene TRBJ2-1; D is possibly TRBD1 or TRBD2 (5 bases each). Per germline, CDR1 SGHAT and CDR2 FQNNGV. The V end was cut by 6 bases, the J end by 0 bases, with 24 bases between. This CDR3 has 19 amino acids. The CDR3 DNA reads as TGTGCCAGCAGTACCAGGGTGGCATGGGGAGTTGGCTCCTACAATGAGCAGTTCTTC. Amino acids: CASSTRVAWGVGSYNEQFF.

A few counts support this clonotype. This chain joins TRBV25-1 and TRBJ2-7; 10 positions match TRBD1. The V gene's germline CDR1 is MGHDK and CDR2 SYGVNS. V gave up 5 bases and J gave up 7 bases; unmatched junction bases: 8. The CDR3 has 14 amino acids. This chain's CDR3 is CASSTGTGVGEQYF. CDR3 DNA: TGTGCCAGCAGTACCGGGACAGGGGTCGGGGAGCAGTACTTC.

This clonotype was observed at least ten times. The chain couples TRBV14 to TRBJ2-4; D gene uncertain. The CDR3 totals 15 residues. The ends were cut back, 0 bases at V and 2 bases at J, with 8 bases in the middle. Germline CDR1 is SGHDN and CDR2 is FVKESK. The CDR3, as DNA: TGTGCCAGCAGCCAAGATAAGGGTCCCAAAAACATTCAGTACTTC. As protein: CASSQDKGPKNIQYF.

This clonotype was counted between two and nine times. This chain joins TRBV11-2 and TRBJ2-1; 8 bases are shared with TRBD2. Unmatched junction bases numbered 13, after V lost 1 base and J lost 8 bases. Germline V gene data show CDR1 as SGHAT and CDR2 as FQNNGV. The CDR3 loop spans 17 amino acids. The CDR3 coding sequence is TGTGCCAGCAGCTTAGCGGCCTCGGTAGCGGGGACGGATGAGCAGTTCTTC. Translated, it gives CASSLAASVAGTDEQFF.

The J gene is TRBJ1-1, the V gene TRBV5-1; possible D gene TRBD1, 5 bases. V lost 1 base and J 2 bases, leaving 12 bases between the germline ends. The CDR3 covers 15 residues. CDR1 SGHRS and CDR2 YFSETQ come from the germline V gene. In nucleotides, the CDR3 is TGCGCCAGCAGCTTGCGGGCGACAGTTAACACTGAAGCTTTCTTT. The encoded protein is CASSLRATVNTEAFF.

In its sample, this clonotype was seen many times. V usage is TRBV24-1 and J usage is TRBJ2-1, with 8 bases matching TRBD2. Trimming removed 4 bases from V and 6 bases from J; junction bases left unmatched: 10. The CDR3 has 16 amino acids. Per germline, CDR1 KGHDR and CDR2 SFDVKD. The chain's CDR3 is CATSDETSAVTNEQFF. The CDR3 DNA reads TGTGCCACCAGTGACGAGACTAGCGCAGTAACCAATGAGCAGTTCTTC.

This clonotype was observed a handful of times. The V call is TRBV30, the J call TRBJ1-1; tentative D call: TRBD1 (5 bases). Germline CDR1 is GTSNPN and CDR2 is SVGIG (reference sequence). With 5 bases removed from V and 9 bases from J, the gap between germline ends came to 7 bases. This CDR3 comprises 9 residues. CDR3: CAWGTQAFF. Here the CDR3 DNA reads TGTGCCTGGGGGACTCAAGCTTTCTTT. The whole variable domain, filled in from reference TRBV30 and TRBJ1-1, reads SQTIHQWPATLVQPVGSPLSLECTVEGTSNPNLYWYRQAAGRGLQLLFYSVGIGQISSEVPQNLSASRPQDRQFILSSKKLLLSDSGFYLCAWGTQAFFGQGTRLTVV.

This clonotype was seen a handful of times. The chain links TRBV21-1 to TRBJ2-7; the listed D gene, TRBD1, was not tested against the DNA. TRBV21-1 is labeled a pseudogene. This CDR3 has 19 amino acids. CDR3 region: CASSKGPGLYVSPSYEQYF. Written as DNA, the CDR3 is TGTGCCAGCAGCAAAGGTCCCGGACTCTACGTTTCCCCCTCCTACGAGCAGTACTTC.

This clonotype was detected many times. This chain joins TRBV12-3 or TRBV12-4 and TRBJ1-6; D possibly corresponds to TRBD1 (6 bases). The CDR3 runs to 14 residues. Deletions cut 5 bases from V and 6 bases from J, with 11 bases between. CDR3 amino acids: CASSLRDTNSPLHF. Written as DNA, the CDR3 is TGTGCCAGCAGTCTCCGGGACACTAATTCACCCCTCCACTTT.

The gene calls are TRBV10-3 and TRBJ1-6, with TRBD1 matching 9 bases. The CDR3 consists of 15 residues. Germline trimming cut 8 bases from V and 8 bases from J; bases unmatched to any gene: 10. Germline V lookup: CDR1 ENHRY, CDR2 SYGVKD. This CDR3 reads CAIGRDRDGDSPLHF. The CDR3 region has the DNA TGTGCCATCGGGCGGGACAGGGATGGAGATTCACCCCTCCACTTT.